The next 14 T cell receptor beta chains were all read from a single sample in a study of blood T cell repertoires in COVID-19. TCRdb's copy holds only in-frame clones and misses some; the assay was immunoSEQ multiplex PCR. The table shows 120,000 to 150,000 clones, with about 91% occurring only once. The sample consisted of peripheral blood. The origin of the receptors is a woman between 50 and 59 years old with acute or convalescent COVID-19.

The table lists this clone with a count of one. This chain links TRBV6-5 with TRBJ2-3; 7 nucleotides match TRBD2. CDR3 length: 15 amino acids. Looked up from germline, CDR1 is MNHEY and CDR2 is SVGAGI. The V and J ends lost 0 bases and 2 bases, in that order; junction bases with no gene match: 2. CDR3 in amino acids: CASSYSGGVTDTQYF. The CDR3 bases are TGTGCCAGCAGTTACTCGGGGGGGGTCACAGATACGCAGTATTTT.

J is TRBJ1-1 and V is TRBV7-3; 10 bases line up with TRBD1. This CDR3 spans 13 amino acids. The germline V gene encodes CDR1 SGHTA and CDR2 FQGTGA. The junction had 5 bases not matched to a gene; V was cut back by 4 bases and J by 9 bases. The CDR3 loop is CASSSPGQGKAFF. CDR3 DNA sequence: TGTGCCAGCAGCTCTCCGGGACAGGGGAAAGCTTTCTTT.

The chain uses TRBV18 and TRBJ1-2; TRBD1 matches at 9 bases. Unmatched junction bases numbered 9, after V lost 3 bases and J lost 4 bases. CDR1 KGHSH and CDR2 LQKENI come from the germline V gene. The CDR3 spans 16 residues. This chain's CDR3 is CASSPGQGTRGYGYTF. Written as DNA, the CDR3 is TGTGCCAGCTCACCGGGACAGGGAACCCGGGGCTATGGCTACACCTTC.

CDR3 coding DNA: TGTGCCAGCAGGGGACAGGGTCCCTACGAGCAGTACTTC. Its translation: CASRGQGPYEQYF. The rearrangement uses TRBV28 and TRBJ2-7; TRBD1 aligns across 9 bases. The CDR3 is 13 amino acids. CDR1 is MDHEN, CDR2 SYDVKM, per germline. The ends lost 6 bases at V and 2 bases at J; junction bases unmatched: 2.

The chain is built from TRBV21-1 and TRBJ2-1; TRBD2 is the table's D call and was not checked against the DNA. TRBV21-1 is an annotated pseudogene. CDR3 size: 21 residues. CDR3 nucleotide sequence: TGTGCCAGCAGCAAAGGTCGGCTAGCGGGAGACGTTTTATTGAGAGGTAATGAGCAGTTCTTC. Residues: CASSKGRLAGDVLLRGNEQFF.

The genes are TRBV19 and TRBJ1-2, with TRBD1 matching over 7 bases. The CDR3 runs to 14 residues. The ends lost 8 bases at V and 4 bases at J; junction bases unmatched: 10. CDR1 and CDR2 (germline): LNHDA, SQIVND (reference sequence). The CDR3 DNA follows: TGTGCCAGTCTTCACGAGACAGGGTCCTATGGCTACACCTTC. This codes for CASLHETGSYGYTF. Using reference TRBV19 and TRBJ1-2 for the parts outside the CDR3, the full variable domain is DGGITQSPKYLFRKEGQNVTLSCEQNLNHDAMYWYRQDPGQGLRLIYYSQIVNDFQKGDIAEGYSVSREKKESFPLTVTSAQKNPTAFYLCASLHETGSYGYTFGSGTRLTVV.

The gene calls are TRBV12-5 and TRBJ2-1; 8 nucleotides line up with TRBD2. The length of the CDR3 is 16 residues. The germline V gene encodes CDR1 LGHNT and CDR2 FRNRAP. The J segment lost 4 bases and the V segment lost 0 bases, leaving 5 bases of the junction unmatched. The CDR3 here is CASGLVISGIYNEQFF. The CDR3 DNA follows: TGTGCTAGTGGTTTGGTAATTAGCGGGATATACAATGAGCAGTTCTTC.

The V call is TRBV6-1, the J call TRBJ1-1; no reliable D call. This CDR3 comprises 10 residues. V was cut by 8 bases and J by 10 bases, with 11 bases left in between. Per the germline V gene, CDR1 is MNHNS and CDR2 is SASEGT. This CDR3 is CASGGEGAFF. CDR3 DNA sequence: TGTGCCAGCGGCGGAGAGGGAGCTTTCTTT.

The chain links TRBV5-1 to TRBJ2-1, with 7 bases lining up with TRBD2. The germline CDR1 and CDR2 sequences are SGHRS and YFSETQ. The trim removed 0 bases at V and 7 bases at J, leaving 4 bases unmatched. CDR3 length: 14 amino acids. CDR3 protein: CASSLGRGGNEQFF. As DNA, the CDR3 is TGCGCCAGCAGCTTGGGAAGGGGAGGGAATGAGCAGTTCTTC. Based on the CDR3 plus reference TRBV5-1 and TRBJ2-1, the full variable domain is KAGVTQTPRYLIKTRGQQVTLSCSPISGHRSVSWYQQTPGQGLQFLFEYFSETQRNKGNFPGRFSGRQFSNSRSEMNVSTLELGDSALYLCASSLGRGGNEQFFGPGTRLTVL.

The sample holds one count of this clone. This chain links TRBV4-1 with TRBJ1-4; D gene ambiguous. Germline V gene sequence: CDR1 MGHRA, CDR2 YSYEKL. V lost 0 bases and J 0 bases, leaving 14 bases between the germline ends. The CDR3 is made up of 18 amino acids. The CDR3 sequence is CASSQDLVREPTNEKLFF. In DNA form, the CDR3 reads TGCGCCAGCAGCCAAGATTTAGTCCGGGAACCAACTAATGAAAAACTGTTTTTT.

The V and J genes are TRBV7-9 and TRBJ1-5, with 9 bases matching TRBD1. The V segment lost 4 bases and the J segment 5 bases; nucleotides outside the gene matches: 3. CDR1 and CDR2 (germline): SEHNR, FQNEAQ (reference sequence). This CDR3 spans 14 amino acids. DNA for the CDR3: TGTGCCAGCAGCTGGGGACAGGGCGATCAGCCCCAGCATTTT. Its protein product is CASSWGQGDQPQHF.

The count of this clone is one. This chain links TRBV27 with TRBJ1-2; D remains unclear. Germline V gene lookup returns CDR1 MNHEY and CDR2 SMNVEV (reference sequence). Trimming removed 3 bases from V and 0 bases from J, with 5 bases in between. CDR3 length equals 13 residues. The CDR3 sequence: CASSLAANYGYTF. In DNA form, the CDR3 reads TGTGCCAGCAGTTTGGCAGCTAACTATGGCTACACCTTC.

This clone was counted a single time. V is TRBV9 and J is TRBJ1-2; tentatively, D is TRBD1 (6 bases). Trimming pared 6 bases from V and 0 bases from J, leaving 12 bases between. CDR1 is SGDLS and CDR2 is YYNGEE in the germline V gene. CDR3 size: 14 residues. The CDR3 bases are TGTGCCAGCACCGACAGGACATCTAACTATGGCTACACCTTC. Its protein is CASTDRTSNYGYTF.

This clone was seen a handful of times. This chain links TRBV5-1 with TRBJ2-7; D may be TRBD2 (5 bases). Per the germline V gene, CDR1 is SGHRS and CDR2 is YFSETQ. The germline V and J ends were trimmed by 4 bases and 3 bases, with 11 bases remaining between them. The CDR3 is 13 residues long. The CDR3: CASSPLADYEQYF. DNA of the CDR3: TGCGCCAGCAGCCCCCTAGCAGACTACGAGCAGTACTTC.